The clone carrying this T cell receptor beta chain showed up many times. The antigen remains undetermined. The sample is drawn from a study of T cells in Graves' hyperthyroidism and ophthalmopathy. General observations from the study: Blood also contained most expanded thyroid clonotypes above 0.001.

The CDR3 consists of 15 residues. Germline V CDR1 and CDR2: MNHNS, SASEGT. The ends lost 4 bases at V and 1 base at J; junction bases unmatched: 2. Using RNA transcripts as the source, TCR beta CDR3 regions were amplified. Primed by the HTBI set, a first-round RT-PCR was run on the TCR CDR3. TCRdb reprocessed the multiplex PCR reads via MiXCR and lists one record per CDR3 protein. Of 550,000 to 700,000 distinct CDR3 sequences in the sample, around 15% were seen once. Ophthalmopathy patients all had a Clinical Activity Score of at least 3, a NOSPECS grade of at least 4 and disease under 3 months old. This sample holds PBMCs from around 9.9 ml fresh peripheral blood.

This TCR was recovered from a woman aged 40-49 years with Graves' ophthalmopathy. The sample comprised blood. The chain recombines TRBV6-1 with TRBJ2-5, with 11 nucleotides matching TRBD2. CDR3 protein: CASSVTSGGQETQYF. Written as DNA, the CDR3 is TGTGCCAGCAGTGTTACTAGCGGGGGCCAAGAGACCCAGTACTTC.